This entry is about one TCR beta chain. This CDR3 region has 15 residues. Per the germline V gene, CDR1 is SGHTA and CDR2 is FQGNSA. The ends lost 5 bases at V and 5 bases at J; junction bases unmatched: 5. This sample was taken from a study of blood T cell repertoires in COVID-19. Study information: Specimens from acute and convalescent COVID-19 originated in the United States, Italy and Spain. In each case, the material was cDNA or gDNA derived from T cells, B-cell-depleted T cells, or PBMCs.

Original processing notes: It was from reference gene primer amplification that nucleated cell counts were estimated. Sequencing used immunoSEQ multiplex PCR; TCRdb keeps in-frame clones, though not all of them. The V and J calls and clone size come from that table; D and trimming were worked out from the DNA. The repertoire holds some 130,000 clones, 87% seen once, with less than 2.5% in the top ten. V usage is TRBV7-2 and J usage is TRBJ2-1, with TRBD2 matching over 11 bases. The sample taken for sequencing was peripheral blood. This sequence was found in a man in his fifties with active COVID-19. DNA for the CDR3: TGTGCCAGCAGCCCGACGACTAGCGGGGACAATGAGCAGTTCTTC. Translation gives CASSPTTSGDNEQFF.